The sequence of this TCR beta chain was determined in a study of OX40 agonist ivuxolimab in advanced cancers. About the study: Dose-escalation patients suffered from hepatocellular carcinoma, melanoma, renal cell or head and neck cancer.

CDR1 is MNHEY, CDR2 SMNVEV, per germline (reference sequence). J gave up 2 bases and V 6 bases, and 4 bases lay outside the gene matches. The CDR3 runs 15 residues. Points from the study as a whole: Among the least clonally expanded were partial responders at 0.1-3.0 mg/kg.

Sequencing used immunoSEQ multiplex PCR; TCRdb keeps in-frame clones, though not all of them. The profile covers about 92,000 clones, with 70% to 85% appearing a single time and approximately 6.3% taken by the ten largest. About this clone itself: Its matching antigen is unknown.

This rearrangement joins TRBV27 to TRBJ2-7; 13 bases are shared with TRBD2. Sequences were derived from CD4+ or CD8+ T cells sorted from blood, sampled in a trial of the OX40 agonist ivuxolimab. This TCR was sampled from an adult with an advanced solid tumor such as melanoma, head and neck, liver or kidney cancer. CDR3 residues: CASRLLAGGAYEQYF. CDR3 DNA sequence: TGTGCCAGCAGATTACTAGCGGGAGGGGCCTACGAGCAGTACTTC.